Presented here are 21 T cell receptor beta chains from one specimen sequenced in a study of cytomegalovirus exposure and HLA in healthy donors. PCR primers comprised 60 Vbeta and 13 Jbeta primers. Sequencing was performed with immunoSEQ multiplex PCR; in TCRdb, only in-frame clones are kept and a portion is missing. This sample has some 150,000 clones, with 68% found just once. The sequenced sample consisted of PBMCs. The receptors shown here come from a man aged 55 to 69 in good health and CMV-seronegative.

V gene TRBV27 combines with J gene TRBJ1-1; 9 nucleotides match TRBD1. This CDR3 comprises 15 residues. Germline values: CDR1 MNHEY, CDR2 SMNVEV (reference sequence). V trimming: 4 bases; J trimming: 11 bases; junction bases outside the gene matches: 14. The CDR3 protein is CASSSGQGGTKIAFF. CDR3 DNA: TGTGCCAGCAGTTCGGGACAGGGAGGGACTAAGATTGCTTTCTTT.

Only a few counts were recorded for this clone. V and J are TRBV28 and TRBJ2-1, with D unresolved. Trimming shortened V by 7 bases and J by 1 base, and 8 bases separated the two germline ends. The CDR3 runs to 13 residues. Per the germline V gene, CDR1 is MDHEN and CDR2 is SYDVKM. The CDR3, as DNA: TGTGCCAGCAATTCAGGATCCTACAATGAGCAGTTCTTC. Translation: CASNSGSYNEQFF.

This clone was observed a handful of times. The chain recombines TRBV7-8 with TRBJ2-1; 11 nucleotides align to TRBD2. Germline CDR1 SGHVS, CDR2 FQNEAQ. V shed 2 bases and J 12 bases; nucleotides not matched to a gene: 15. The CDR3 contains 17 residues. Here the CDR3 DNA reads TGTGCCAGCAGCTTACCCGGGGGACTAGCGGTACGGCGGGGGCAGTTCTTC. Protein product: CASSLPGGLAVRRGQFF.

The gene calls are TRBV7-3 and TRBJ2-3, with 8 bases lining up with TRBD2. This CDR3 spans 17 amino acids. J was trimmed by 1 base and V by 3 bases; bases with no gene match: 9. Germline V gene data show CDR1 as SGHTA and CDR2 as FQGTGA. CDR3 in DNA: TGTGCCAGCAGCTTCACGGGAGGGCTCACTGGCACAGATACGCAGTATTTT. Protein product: CASSFTGGLTGTDTQYF.

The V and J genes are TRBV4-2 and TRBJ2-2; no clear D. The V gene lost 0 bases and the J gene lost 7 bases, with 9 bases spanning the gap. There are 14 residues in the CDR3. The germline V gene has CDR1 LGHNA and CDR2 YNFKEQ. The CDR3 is CASSQEPRGGELFF. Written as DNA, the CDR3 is TGTGCCAGCAGCCAAGAGCCGAGAGGCGGGGAGCTGTTTTTT.

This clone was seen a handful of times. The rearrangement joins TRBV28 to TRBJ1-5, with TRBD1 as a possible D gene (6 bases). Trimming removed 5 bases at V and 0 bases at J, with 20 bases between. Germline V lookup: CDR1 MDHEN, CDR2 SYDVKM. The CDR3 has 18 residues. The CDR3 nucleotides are TGTGCCAGCAGTGGGGGCAGGGTGAACTTTTATAGCAATCAGCCCCAGCATTTT. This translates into CASSGGRVNFYSNQPQHF.

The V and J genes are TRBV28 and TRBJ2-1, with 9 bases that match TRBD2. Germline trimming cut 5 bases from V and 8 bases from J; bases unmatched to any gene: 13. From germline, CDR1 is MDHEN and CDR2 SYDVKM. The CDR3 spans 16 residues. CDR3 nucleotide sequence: TGTGCCAGCAGTCCCGGGCTAGCGGGACAGAACGATGAGCAGTTCTTC. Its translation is CASSPGLAGQNDEQFF.

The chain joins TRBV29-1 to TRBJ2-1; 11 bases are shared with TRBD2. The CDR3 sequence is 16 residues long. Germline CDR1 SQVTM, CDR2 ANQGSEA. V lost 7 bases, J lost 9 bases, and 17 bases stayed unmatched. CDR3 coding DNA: TGCAGCGGTGGGGAGAGACTAGCGGGAACCTTGGGTGAGCAGTTCTTC. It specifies CSGGERLAGTLGEQFF.

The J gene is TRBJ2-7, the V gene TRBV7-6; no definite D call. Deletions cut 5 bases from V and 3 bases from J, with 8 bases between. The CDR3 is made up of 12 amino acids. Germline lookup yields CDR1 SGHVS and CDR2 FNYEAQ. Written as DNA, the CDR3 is TGTGCCAGCAGCCCCCCGGGCTACGAGCAGTACTTC. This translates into CASSPPGYEQYF.

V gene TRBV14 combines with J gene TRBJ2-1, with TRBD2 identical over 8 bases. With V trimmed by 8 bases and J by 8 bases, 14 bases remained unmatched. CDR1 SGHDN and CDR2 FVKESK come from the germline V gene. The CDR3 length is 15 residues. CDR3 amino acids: CASALTGGPEDEQFF. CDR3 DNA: TGTGCCAGCGCCCTAACGGGAGGGCCGGAGGATGAGCAGTTCTTC.

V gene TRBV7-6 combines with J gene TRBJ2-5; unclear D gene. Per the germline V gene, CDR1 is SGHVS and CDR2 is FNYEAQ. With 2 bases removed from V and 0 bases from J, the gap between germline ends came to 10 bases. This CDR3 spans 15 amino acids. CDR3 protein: CASSLPNWYQETQYF. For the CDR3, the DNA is TGTGCCAGCAGCTTACCCAACTGGTACCAAGAGACCCAGTACTTC.

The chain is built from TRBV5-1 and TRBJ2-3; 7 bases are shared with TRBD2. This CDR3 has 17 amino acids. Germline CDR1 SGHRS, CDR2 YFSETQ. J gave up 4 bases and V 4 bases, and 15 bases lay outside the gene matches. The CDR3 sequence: CASSPGLAALPPDTQYF. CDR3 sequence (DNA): TGCGCCAGCAGCCCAGGTCTAGCGGCTCTACCGCCAGATACGCAGTATTTT.

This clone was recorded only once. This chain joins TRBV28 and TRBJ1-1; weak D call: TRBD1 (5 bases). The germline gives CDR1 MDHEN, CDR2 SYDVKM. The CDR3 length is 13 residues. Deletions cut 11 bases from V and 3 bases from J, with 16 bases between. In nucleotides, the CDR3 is TGTGCCGGCAAGGTAAAGGGGCACACTGAAGCTTTCTTT. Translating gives CAGKVKGHTEAFF. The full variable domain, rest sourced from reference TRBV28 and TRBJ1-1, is DVKVTQSSRYLVKRTGEKVFLECVQDMDHENMFWYRQDPGLGLRLIYFSYDVKMKEKGDIPEGYSVSREKKERFSLILESASTNQTSMYLCAGKVKGHTEAFFGQGTRLTVV.

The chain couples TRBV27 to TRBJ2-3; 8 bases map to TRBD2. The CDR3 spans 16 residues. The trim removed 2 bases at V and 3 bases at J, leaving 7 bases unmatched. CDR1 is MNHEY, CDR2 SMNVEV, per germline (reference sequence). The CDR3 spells CASSLPGGGATDTQYF. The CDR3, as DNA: TGTGCCAGCAGTTTACCCGGGGGGGGAGCTACAGATACGCAGTATTTT.

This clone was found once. The DNA of the CDR3 is TGTGCCACCGCGGTAGAGAGCAATCAGCCCCAGCATTTT. Translation: CATAVESNQPQHF. The rearrangement uses TRBV15 and TRBJ1-5, with D unresolved. The CDR3 covers 13 residues. V was trimmed by 8 bases and J by 1 base, leaving 9 bases between them. The germline V gene has CDR1 LNHNV and CDR2 YYDKDF (reference sequence).

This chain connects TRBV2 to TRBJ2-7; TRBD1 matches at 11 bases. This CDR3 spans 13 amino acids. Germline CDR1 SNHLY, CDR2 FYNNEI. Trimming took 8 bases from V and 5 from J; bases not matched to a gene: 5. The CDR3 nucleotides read TGTGCCAGCCCGGGACAGGGGGAAGACGAGCAGTACTTC. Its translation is CASPGQGEDEQYF.

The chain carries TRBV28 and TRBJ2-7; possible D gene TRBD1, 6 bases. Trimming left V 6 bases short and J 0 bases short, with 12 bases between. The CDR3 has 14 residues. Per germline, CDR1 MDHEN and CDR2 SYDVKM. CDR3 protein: CASRKQGLSYEQYF. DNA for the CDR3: TGTGCCAGCAGGAAACAGGGCCTCTCCTACGAGCAGTACTTC.

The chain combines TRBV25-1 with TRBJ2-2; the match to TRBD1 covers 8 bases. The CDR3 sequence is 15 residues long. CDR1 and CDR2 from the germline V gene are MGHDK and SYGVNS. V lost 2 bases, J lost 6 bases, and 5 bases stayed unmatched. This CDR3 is CASSERTGLAGELFF. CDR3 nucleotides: TGTGCCAGCAGTGAACGGACAGGGTTGGCCGGGGAGCTGTTTTTT. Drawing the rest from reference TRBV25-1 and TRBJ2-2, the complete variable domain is EADIYQTPRYLVIGTGKKITLECSQTMGHDKMYWYQQDPGMELHLIHYSYGVNSTEKGDLSSESTVSRIRTEHFPLTLESARPSHTSQYLCASSERTGLAGELFFGEGSRLTVL.

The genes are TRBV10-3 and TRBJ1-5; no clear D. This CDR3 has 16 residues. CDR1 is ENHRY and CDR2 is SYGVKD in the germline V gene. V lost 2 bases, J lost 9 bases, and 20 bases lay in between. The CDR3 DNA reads TGTGCCATCAGTGAGCATTACGACCGGCTAGAGAGGCCCCAGCATTTT. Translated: CAISEHYDRLERPQHF.

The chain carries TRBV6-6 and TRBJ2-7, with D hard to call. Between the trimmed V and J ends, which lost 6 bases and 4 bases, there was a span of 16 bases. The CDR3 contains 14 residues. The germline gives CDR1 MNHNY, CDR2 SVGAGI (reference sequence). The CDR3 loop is CASSSTLTTYEQYF. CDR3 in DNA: TGTGCCAGCAGCTCCACCCTGACAACTTACGAGCAGTACTTC.

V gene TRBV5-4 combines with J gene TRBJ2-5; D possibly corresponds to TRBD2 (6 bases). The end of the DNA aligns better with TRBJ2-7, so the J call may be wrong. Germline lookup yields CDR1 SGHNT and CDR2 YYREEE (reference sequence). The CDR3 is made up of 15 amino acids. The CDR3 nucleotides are TGTGCCAGCAGCAAGTCGGGAGTGTGGTCCTACGAGCAGTACTTC. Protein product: CASSKSGVWSYEQYF.